Presented here are 2 T cell receptor beta chains from one specimen sequenced in a study of T cell changes during pregnancy in multiple sclerosis. Profiling relied on immunoSEQ multiplex PCR, and the TCRdb table lists in-frame clones only, not all of them. The data hold 30,000 to 40,000 clones, with 90% observed a single time. The sequencing here drew on CD4+ T cells from peripheral blood mononuclear cells, taken in the first trimester of pregnancy. These TCRs come from a female donor in good health, enrolled as a control in a pregnancy study.

The chain joins TRBV10-3 to TRBJ2-3, with a tentative D call TRBD1 (6 bases). The germline V and J ends were trimmed by 0 bases and 4 bases, with 17 bases remaining between them. The CDR3 covers 17 residues. Germline CDR1 and CDR2: ENHRY and SYGVKD. CDR3 in amino acids: CAISESLGQRPPDTQYF. The CDR3 bases are TGTGCCATCAGTGAGTCGTTAGGACAGAGGCCCCCAGATACGCAGTATTTT.

This chain uses TRBV7-9 with TRBJ2-6; tentatively, D is TRBD2 (5 bases). CDR3 size: 16 residues. V shed 8 bases and J shed 0 bases, with 14 bases lying between them. Germline V gives CDR1 SEHNR, CDR2 FQNEAQ (reference sequence). The CDR3 here is CASRRTSRSGANVLTF. The CDR3 region has the DNA TGTGCCAGCCGGCGGACTTCCCGCTCTGGGGCCAACGTCCTGACTTTC.